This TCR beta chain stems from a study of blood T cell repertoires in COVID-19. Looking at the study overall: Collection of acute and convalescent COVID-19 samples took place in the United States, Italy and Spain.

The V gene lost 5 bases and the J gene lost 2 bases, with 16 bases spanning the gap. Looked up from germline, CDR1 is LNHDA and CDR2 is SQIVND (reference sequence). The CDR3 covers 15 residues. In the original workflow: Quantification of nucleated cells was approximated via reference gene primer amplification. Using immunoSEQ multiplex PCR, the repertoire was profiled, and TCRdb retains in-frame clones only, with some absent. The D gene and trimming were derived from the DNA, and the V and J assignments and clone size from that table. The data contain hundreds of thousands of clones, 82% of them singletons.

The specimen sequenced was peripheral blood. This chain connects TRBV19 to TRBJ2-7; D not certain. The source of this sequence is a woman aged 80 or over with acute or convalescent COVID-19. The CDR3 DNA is TGTGCCAGTAGTCCCACTCTAAGACAAACCTACGAGCAGTACTTC. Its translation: CASSPTLRQTYEQYF. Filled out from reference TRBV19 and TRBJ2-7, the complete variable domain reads DGGITQSPKYLFRKEGQNVTLSCEQNLNHDAMYWYRQDPGQGLRLIYYSQIVNDFQKGDIAEGYSVSREKKESFPLTVTSAQKNPTAFYLCASSPTLRQTYEQYFGPGTRLTVT.